This TCR beta chain was sequenced for a study of OX40 agonist ivuxolimab in advanced cancers. TCRdb keeps only in-frame clones here, not all; method: immunoSEQ multiplex PCR. The table shows some 70,000 clones, with roughly 89% occurring only once. CDR3 size: 14 residues. Germline V gene sequence: CDR1 SGHNT, CDR2 YYREEE (reference sequence). V lost 1 base, J lost 4 bases, and 11 bases lay in between. Regarding the study as a whole: Expanded clones were, on average, more numerous in CD8+ T cells than in CD4+.

Details on this clone: Its matching antigen is unknown.

Sequencing used CD4+ or CD8+ T cells sorted from blood, obtained in a trial of the OX40 agonist ivuxolimab. The chain employs TRBV5-4 and TRBJ2-5, with a tentative D call TRBD2 (5 bases). This TCR derives from an adult with an advanced solid tumor such as melanoma, head and neck, liver or kidney cancer. The CDR3 nucleotides read TGTGCCAGCAGCTTGACTAGGGCGGGAGAGACCCAGTACTTC. Translating it yields CASSLTRAGETQYF.